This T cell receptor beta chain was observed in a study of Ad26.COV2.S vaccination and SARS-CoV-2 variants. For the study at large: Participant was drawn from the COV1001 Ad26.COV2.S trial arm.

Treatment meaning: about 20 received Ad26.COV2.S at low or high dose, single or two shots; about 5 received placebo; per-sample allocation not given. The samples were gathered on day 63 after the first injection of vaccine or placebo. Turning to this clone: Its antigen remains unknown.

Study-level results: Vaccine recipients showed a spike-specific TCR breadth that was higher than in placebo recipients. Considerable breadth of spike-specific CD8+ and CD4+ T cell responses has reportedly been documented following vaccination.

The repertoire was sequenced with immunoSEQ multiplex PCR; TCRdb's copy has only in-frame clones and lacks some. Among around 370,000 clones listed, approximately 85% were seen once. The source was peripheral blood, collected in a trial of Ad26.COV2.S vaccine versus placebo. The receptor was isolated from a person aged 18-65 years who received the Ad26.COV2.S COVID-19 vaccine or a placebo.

CDR3 coding DNA: TGCAGCGTTGTAATACTGCAGGGCCTTCTTCAGTACTTC. This encodes CSVVILQGLLQYF. This chain connects TRBV29-1 to TRBJ2-4; D may be TRBD1 (5 bases). The V end lost 4 bases, the J end lost 11 bases, and 18 bases lay between the germline ends. This CDR3 contains 13 residues. Germline V gives CDR1 SQVTM, CDR2 ANQGSEA.